These T cell receptor beta chains were read from a single sample in a study of blood T cell repertoires in COVID-19. Measured with immunoSEQ multiplex PCR; TCRdb has only the in-frame clones, and not every one. The sample records roughly 210,000 clones, approximately 80% being singletons. Sequenced material: peripheral blood. The receptors come from a woman aged 80 or over with COVID-19, enrolled during active disease. Each CDR3 is given with its conserved first and last residue. D genes are given only for firm matches. Clone size appears in some rows only: once, few, many, or a class for an expanded clone.

cdr3_nt,cdr3_aa,d_call,cdr3_length,v_call,j_call,clone_size
TGTGCCAGCAGCCAAGTAGATCCCTCCCGCTACACCTTC,CASSQVDPSRYTF,NA,13,TRBV3-1/TRBV3-2,TRBJ1-2,NA
TGTGCCAGCTCGTCCCCTCCTCCGGGACAGGGGGCTGACGGCTACACCTTC,CASSSPPPGQGADGYTF,TRBD1,17,TRBV18,TRBJ1-2,NA
TGCGCCAGCAGCTTGGCCGGGGGGCAAGGCACCGGGGAGCTGTTTTTT,CASSLAGGQGTGELFF,NA,16,TRBV5-1,TRBJ2-2,NA
TGTGCCAGCAGCCAGCGTCAGGGCTATGGCTACACCTTC,CASSQRQGYGYTF,NA,13,TRBV3-1/TRBV3-2,TRBJ1-2,NA
TGTGCCAGCAGCGTAAACGTGGGCCTGGAGACCCAGTACTTC,CASSVNVGLETQYF,NA,14,TRBV9,TRBJ2-5,few
TGTGCCAGCAGTTTAGGGACAGGTTGGGGTGGCTACACCTTC,CASSLGTGWGGYTF,TRBD1,14,TRBV27,TRBJ1-2,NA
TGTGCCAGCTCACCGGGCAGGGATCATGGCTACACCTTC,CASSPGRDHGYTF,NA,13,TRBV18,TRBJ1-2,NA
TGTGCCAGCAGAAGTGGGCCGCAGCCCCAGCATTTT,CASRSGPQPQHF,NA,12,TRBV12-3/TRBV12-4,TRBJ1-5,NA
TGTGCCTGGAGTGTACGCGGCCTCGAGACCCAGTACTTC,CAWSVRGLETQYF,NA,13,TRBV30,TRBJ2-5,NA
TGTGCCAGCAGCCCTCGCGGAGGACAGGGGATAGGTCAGCCCCAGCATTTT,CASSPRGGQGIGQPQHF,TRBD1,17,TRBV7-9,TRBJ1-5,NA
TGTGCCAGCAGCGTCGGGACAGGGCTCGGAAACACCATATATTTT,CASSVGTGLGNTIYF,TRBD1,15,TRBV9,TRBJ1-3,NA
TGTGCCAGCAGCCGAAACTCGGGACAGGGGGCTTCTGAAGCTTTCTTT,CASSRNSGQGASEAFF,TRBD1,16,TRBV11-1,TRBJ1-1,NA
TGCGCCAGCAGCTCCCTCGGACAGGGGACGAATGAAAAACTGTTTTTT,CASSSLGQGTNEKLFF,TRBD1,16,TRBV5-1,TRBJ1-4,NA
TGTGCCAGCAGCGGGAGAGGGGACAGCTCGAACACTGAAGCTTTCTTT,CASSGRGDSSNTEAFF,TRBD1,16,TRBV9,TRBJ1-1,NA
TGTGCCAGTAGCCCAAACAGGGGCAATTCACCCCTCCACTTT,CASSPNRGNSPLHF,TRBD1,14,TRBV19,TRBJ1-6,few
TGCGCCAGCACCCAAAGCGGGGGCACAGATACGCAGTATTTT,CASTQSGGTDTQYF,TRBD2,14,TRBV4-1,TRBJ2-3,NA
TGTGCCAGCAGTGAATTCACAGGTCAGCCCCAGCATTTT,CASSEFTGQPQHF,NA,13,TRBV2,TRBJ1-5,NA
TGTGCCAGCAGTTGGTTCGGACAGGAGAATGAAAAACTGTTTTTT,CASSWFGQENEKLFF,TRBD1,15,TRBV5-4,TRBJ1-4,NA
TGCAGCGTTGATGGGACAGGGGTGAACTCTAACTATGGCTACACCTTC,CSVDGTGVNSNYGYTF,TRBD1,16,TRBV29-1,TRBJ1-2,NA
TGTGCCAGCAGCTTAGTTGCTGGCTGGCGGGGTGAAGAGACCCAGTACTTC,CASSLVAGWRGEETQYF,NA,17,TRBV7-9,TRBJ2-5,NA
TGTGCCAGCAGTCCCCTGCGGACAGGTCCCATATCCTTTGGCAATCAGCCCCAGCATTTT,CASSPLRTGPISFGNQPQHF,TRBD1,20,TRBV6-2/TRBV6-3,TRBJ1-5,NA